Below are 30 T cell receptor beta chains sequenced from a single sample in a study of breast tumors, draining lymph nodes, adjacent tissues (dated by TCRdb to about 2016). Library preparation was by multiplex PCR. The data were produced on an Illumina HiSeq 2000. Using fastp trimming at Q25 and MiXCR clonotype assembly, TCRdb reanalyzed the public sequencing data and kept in-frame beta chains. Under each unique CDR3 protein, matching rows form one entry showing the most common genes and DNA. Present in this sample are 200,000 to 250,000 distinct CDR3 sequences, approximately 30% of which were seen just once. Over 1.1% of the sample lies in the top ten. Lymph node samples were obtained from the axillary draining lymph nodes of breast cancer patients. The sequencing input was axillary lymph node tissue. These TCRs come from a female donor with breast cancer. Some clones in this sample may be carry-over from other donors' samples.

In regard to this clonotype: This may be a read error: a much more frequent sequence differs by one nucleotide. The chain has TRBV30 and TRBJ2-1, with D perhaps matching TRBD2 (6 bases). The CDR3 is 14 amino acids. The germline V gene has CDR1 GTSNPN and CDR2 SVGIG (reference sequence). V shed 6 bases and J shed 6 bases, with 18 bases lying between them. The CDR3 is CACLGTGTINEQFF. The CDR3 nucleotides are TGTGCCTGTTTGGGGACTGGCACTATCAATGAGCAGTTCTTC.

J is TRBJ2-5 and V is TRBV29-1; 7 bases are a match to TRBD2. V lost 4 bases to trimming and J lost 5 bases; unmatched junction nucleotides: 4. The CDR3 is 12 amino acids. CDR1 and CDR2 (germline): SQVTM, ANQGSEA. The CDR3 DNA sequence: TGCAGCGTTGTTAGCGGGCCTGAGACCCAGTACTTC. This sequence encodes CSVVSGPETQYF. The full variable domain, its missing parts supplied by reference TRBV29-1 and TRBJ2-5, is SAVISQKPSRDICQRGTSLTIQCQVDSQVTMMFWYRQQPGQSLTLIATANQGSEATYESGFVIDKFPISRPNLTFSTLTVSNMSPEDSSIYLCSVVSGPETQYFGPGTRLLVL.

This clonotype turned up a few times. The chain has TRBV6-2 or TRBV6-3 and TRBJ2-1, with unresolved D. V was pared by 4 bases and J by 9 bases, with 19 bases between. The length of the CDR3 is 15 residues. Germline V gene lookup returns CDR1 MNHEY and CDR2 SVGEGT. Here the CDR3 DNA reads TGTGCCAGCAGTTCAGTGTTAGAGTGGGAAGCTGAGCAGTTCTTC. Translated: CASSSVLEWEAEQFF.

Remarks on this clonotype: This may stem from a read error, because a much larger clone lies one nucleotide away. This chain joins TRBV20-1 and TRBJ2-5; D is perhaps TRBD2 (5 bases). The CDR3 covers 12 residues. Germline CDR1 and CDR2: DFQATT and SNEGSKA (reference sequence). The CDR3 reads CSARAPGKTQCF. CDR3 sequence (DNA): TGCAGTGCTAGAGCCCCGGGGAAGACCCAGTGCTTC.

At least ten counts were recorded for this clonotype. CDR3 sequence reads: CASSQDGTSGTEGETQYF. The CDR3 DNA follows: TGTGCCAGCAGCCAAGACGGGACTAGCGGGACGGAGGGGGAGACCCAGTACTTC. This sequence joins TRBV4-2 and TRBJ2-5, with 13 bases lining up with TRBD2. From germline, CDR1 is LGHNA and CDR2 YNFKEQ. The CDR3 covers 18 residues. The junction had 9 bases not matched to a gene; V was cut back by 0 bases and J by 5 bases.

The chain couples TRBV24-1 to TRBJ1-1; D is possibly TRBD1 (6 bases). Looked up from germline, CDR1 is KGHDR and CDR2 is SFDVKD. V was shortened by 7 bases and J by 1 base, with 9 bases between the two germline ends. The CDR3 runs 13 residues. The CDR3 sequence is CATRGQTNTEAFF. The CDR3 nucleotides read TGTGCCACCAGGGGACAAACGAACACTGAAGCTTTCTTT.

This clonotype showed up many times. This chain uses TRBV9 with TRBJ2-1, with 8 bases lining up with TRBD2. The CDR3 runs to 18 residues. Germline V gene lookup returns CDR1 SGDLS and CDR2 YYNGEE. V dropped 0 bases and J dropped 4; count of bases not matched to a gene: 12. CDR3 amino acids: CASSVGAGGASGYNEQFF. The CDR3 DNA reads as TGTGCCAGCAGCGTAGGAGCCGGGGGGGCTAGCGGGTACAATGAGCAGTTCTTC. The entire variable domain, with the rest obtained from reference TRBV9 and TRBJ2-1, is as follows: DSGVTQTPKHLITATGQRVTLRCSPRSGDLSVYWYQQSLDQGLQFLIQYYNGEERAKGNILERFSAQQFPDLHSELNLSSLELGDSALYFCASSVGAGGASGYNEQFFGPGTRLTVL.

The chain uses TRBV29-1 and TRBJ2-3; TRBD2 matches 9 bases. This CDR3 contains 14 residues. J was trimmed by 3 bases and V by 5 bases; bases with no gene match: 6. Germline V gene sequence: CDR1 SQVTM, CDR2 ANQGSEA. CDR3 sequence: CSVQAGGVTDTQYF. CDR3 DNA sequence: TGCAGCGTTCAGGCGGGAGGGGTTACAGATACGCAGTATTTT.

The genes are TRBV19 and TRBJ1-5, with TRBD1 matching 8 bases. The V and J ends lost 6 bases and 0 bases, in that order; junction bases with no gene match: 19. CDR1 LNHDA and CDR2 SQIVND come from the germline V gene (reference sequence). The CDR3 consists of 20 residues. The CDR3: CASRKSARGQGPYSNQPQHF. The CDR3 bases are TGTGCCAGTAGGAAATCTGCCCGTGGACAGGGACCTTATAGCAATCAGCCCCAGCATTTT.

Comment on this clonotype: A much larger clone differs from this one at a single base, so this may be a read error. The missing conserved phenylalanine or tryptophan at the end of this CDR3 makes a read error likely. This chain joins TRBV11-3 and TRBJ2-1; 7 nucleotides align to TRBD2. Unmatched junction bases numbered 5, after V lost 8 bases and J lost 1 base. From germline, CDR1 is SGHNT and CDR2 YENEEA. The CDR3 spans 14 residues. CDR3 amino acids: CASLRESSYNEQFL. The CDR3 DNA is TGTGCCAGCTTGCGGGAGTCTTCCTACAATGAGCAGTTCCTC.

In the case of this clonotype: The CDR3 ends on some other residue instead of the conserved phenylalanine or tryptophan, so this is likely a read error. V and J are TRBV25-1 and TRBJ1-2, with 7 bases identical to TRBD1. The CDR3 loop spans 15 amino acids. V lost 6 bases and J lost 4; bases outside the gene matches: 11. Germline-derived CDR1 and CDR2 are MGHDK and SYGVNS. The CDR3 region has the DNA TGTGCCAGCAGGGGGTTAACAGGGGACGGCTATGGCTACACCCTC. Encoded protein: CASRGLTGDGYGYTL.

This clonotype showed up many times. The chain carries TRBV19 and TRBJ1-2; TRBD1 is a possible D gene (6 bases). Germline V gene sequence: CDR1 LNHDA, CDR2 SQIVND (reference sequence). The CDR3 extends over 15 amino acids. V shed 5 bases and J shed 3 bases, with 16 bases lying between them. In DNA, the CDR3 is TGTGCCAGTAGTCAACAGGGAAGCTTTGACTATGGCTACACCTTC. Its protein is CASSQQGSFDYGYTF.

This clonotype was seen repeatedly, ten times or more. The rearrangement uses TRBV5-5 and TRBJ2-4; D is ambiguous. This CDR3 has 14 amino acids. The germline V gene has CDR1 SGHKS and CDR2 YYEKEE (reference sequence). Trimming took 0 bases from V and 0 from J, leaving 4 bases between them. CDR3 region: CASSLEVAKNIQYF. The CDR3 DNA follows: TGTGCCAGCAGCTTGGAAGTAGCCAAAAACATTCAGTACTTC.

The CDR3 protein is CASSPVRIPNTEAFF. The CDR3, as DNA: TGCGCCAGCAGCCCCGTGAGGATTCCGAACACTGAAGCTTTCTTT. The genes are TRBV5-1 and TRBJ1-1; D gene ambiguous. The germline V and J ends were trimmed by 4 bases and 1 base, with 14 bases remaining between them. CDR3 length: 15 amino acids. Germline values: CDR1 SGHRS, CDR2 YFSETQ.

This clonotype was detected ten times or more. The J gene is TRBJ2-1, the V gene TRBV14; 7 bases agree with TRBD1. Trimming removed 0 bases from V and 9 bases from J; junction bases left unmatched: 11. The CDR3 sequence is 16 residues long. From germline, CDR1 is SGHDN and CDR2 FVKESK. Here the CDR3 reads CASSQERQGALGEQFF. CDR3 nucleotides: TGTGCCAGCAGCCAAGAACGACAGGGAGCTTTGGGTGAGCAGTTCTTC.

Comments on this clonotype: A much more abundant neighbour one base away suggests this may be a read error. The chain recombines TRBV14 with TRBJ2-7; the match to TRBD2 covers 9 bases. Germline CDR1 and CDR2: SGHDN and FVKESK. The CDR3 spans 14 residues. The CDR3 sequence: CASSHSGGAYEQSF. CDR3 nucleotides: TGTGCCAGCAGTCATAGCGGGGGCGCCTACGAGCAGTCCTTC.

On this clonotype: A much larger clone differs by one base, so this may be a read error. The missing conserved phenylalanine or tryptophan at the end of this CDR3 makes a read error likely. The chain links TRBV6-5 to TRBJ1-2, with D maybe TRBD1 (6 bases). V was cut by 7 bases and J by 7 bases, with 13 bases left in between. The CDR3 totals 12 residues. Looked up from germline, CDR1 is MNHEY and CDR2 is SVGAGI. CDR3 residues: CASKLQGGGYTL. The CDR3 nucleotides are TGTGCCAGCAAACTACAGGGAGGTGGCTACACCCTC.

This clonotype was counted a few times. A much larger clone differs from this one at a single base, so this may be a read error. This chain uses TRBV13 with TRBJ2-6; D ambiguous. The germline V gene has CDR1 PRHDT and CDR2 FYEKMQ (reference sequence). The CDR3 contains 17 residues. Trimming left V 2 bases short and J 4 bases short, with 15 bases between. The CDR3 reads CASSLRLRASGANVLTF. The CDR3 DNA follows: TGTGCCAGCAGCTTACGCCTTAGAGCGTCGGGGGCCAACGTCCTGACTTTC.

This chain uses TRBV27 with TRBJ2-7, with 8 nucleotides matching TRBD1. Germline V gene sequence: CDR1 MNHEY, CDR2 SMNVEV (reference sequence). This CDR3 spans 13 amino acids. J gave up 6 bases and V 6 bases, and 7 bases lay outside the gene matches. CDR3 DNA: TGTGCCAGCAGCTCAACCGACAGGGGCGAGCAGTACTTC. It codes for CASSSTDRGEQYF.

This clonotype was seen at least ten times. The V and J genes are TRBV5-1 and TRBJ2-7, with D possibly being TRBD1 or TRBD2 (5 bases each). The length of the CDR3 is 12 residues. The ends were cut back, 0 bases at V and 10 bases at J, with 11 bases in the middle. CDR1 is SGHRS and CDR2 is YFSETQ in the germline V gene. CDR3 nucleotide sequence: TGCGCCAGCAGCTTGGGTGGGGGATCTCAGTACTTC. Its translation: CASSLGGGSQYF.

The table lists this clonotype with a count of one. This sequence joins TRBV11-3 and TRBJ1-3, with D uncertain. CDR1 is SGHNT, CDR2 YENEEA, per germline. The CDR3 totals 12 residues. Trimming took off 4 bases at V and 4 bases at J, with 5 bases between the two ends. The CDR3 here is CASSSRGNTIYF. The CDR3 nucleotides read TGTGCCAGCAGCTCCAGGGGAAACACCATATATTTT.

A remark on this clonotype: At one boundary the junction diverges from the germline segment, which might be a read error. The gene calls are TRBV7-9 and TRBJ2-1; D might be TRBD1 or TRBD2, each matching 5 bases. This CDR3 comprises 17 residues. CDR1 SEHNR and CDR2 FQNEAQ come from the germline V gene (reference sequence). CDR3 nucleotide sequence: TGTGCCAGCAGCTCGATGAGGGGCCGGAGCTCCTACAATGTGCAGTTCTTC. Protein product: CASSSMRGRSSYNVQFF.

The V call is TRBV4-1, the J call TRBJ1-2; weak D call: TRBD1 (6 bases). CDR1 is MGHRA and CDR2 is YSYEKL in the germline V gene. V was pared by 0 bases and J by 7 bases, with 15 bases between. The CDR3 loop spans 15 amino acids. This chain's CDR3 is CASSQEGRGEIGYTF. The CDR3 DNA follows: TGCGCCAGCAGCCAAGAGGGCAGGGGCGAAATTGGCTACACCTTC.

This clonotype occurred once. The chain combines TRBV20-1 with TRBJ2-3; 9 nucleotides match TRBD1. This CDR3 has 15 amino acids. Germline CDR1 DFQATT, CDR2 SNEGSKA (reference sequence). J was trimmed by 5 bases and V by 0 bases; bases with no gene match: 6. CDR3 nucleotides: TGCAGTGCTAGAGATCAGGGACAGGGAAAAGATACGCAGTATTTT. It yields the protein CSARDQGQGKDTQYF.

V is TRBV15 and J is TRBJ2-1; TRBD2 agrees at 16 bases. This CDR3 spans 19 amino acids. V shed 0 bases and J 9 bases; nucleotides not matched to a gene: 11. Germline loops: CDR1 LNHNV, CDR2 YYDKDF (reference sequence). DNA of the CDR3: TGTGCCACCAGCAGAGACGATGGGGGACTAGCGGGAGGGCCGAGTGAGCAGTTCTTC. Amino acids: CATSRDDGGLAGGPSEQFF.

This clonotype was picked up many times. The chain uses TRBV7-2 and TRBJ2-1; 11 bases agree with TRBD2. The CDR3 sequence is 17 residues long. CDR1 is SGHTA, CDR2 FQGNSA, per germline. The trim removed 3 bases at V and 4 bases at J, leaving 8 bases unmatched. In DNA, the CDR3 is TGTGCCAGCAGCTTGGGACTAGCGGCCTTTAGATACAATGAGCAGTTCTTC. Its protein is CASSLGLAAFRYNEQFF.

The sample holds many counts of this clonotype. The chain is built from TRBV20-1 and TRBJ2-3; TRBD2 matches at 10 bases. J gave up 4 bases and V 2 bases, and 0 bases lay outside the gene matches. Germline-derived CDR1 and CDR2 are DFQATT and SNEGSKA (reference sequence). The CDR3 length is 13 residues. The CDR3 here is CSARLAGADTQYF. The CDR3, as DNA: TGCAGTGCTAGACTAGCGGGAGCAGATACGCAGTATTTT.

This rearrangement joins TRBV10-3 to TRBJ1-2; D remains ambiguous. CDR1 and CDR2 from the germline V gene are ENHRY and SYGVKD. Trimming pared 4 bases from V and 5 bases from J, leaving 14 bases between. This CDR3 contains 14 residues. CDR3 nucleotide sequence: TGTGCCATCAGTGTCGGGCAGCATGGGTATGGCTACACCTTC. Protein sequence: CAISVGQHGYGYTF.

This chain connects TRBV6-5 to TRBJ1-5; D remains unclear. V lost 5 bases, J lost 9 bases, and 23 bases lay in between. Germline values: CDR1 MNHEY, CDR2 SVGAGI. This CDR3 is 16 amino acids long. The CDR3 protein is CASSPRTSGSIGPQHF. The CDR3 coding sequence is TGTGCCAGCAGTCCCAGGACTAGCGGGAGTATAGGGCCCCAGCATTTT.

This chain links TRBV29-1 with TRBJ2-3; the D gene could be TRBD1 or TRBD2 (6 bases each). Germline CDR1 SQVTM, CDR2 ANQGSEA. Trimming removed 5 bases from V and 7 bases from J, with 19 bases in between. The CDR3 runs to 14 residues. The CDR3 protein is CSVRPGGSYNTQYF. CDR3 in DNA: TGCAGCGTTCGTCCCGGGGGCTCCTACAATACGCAGTATTTT.